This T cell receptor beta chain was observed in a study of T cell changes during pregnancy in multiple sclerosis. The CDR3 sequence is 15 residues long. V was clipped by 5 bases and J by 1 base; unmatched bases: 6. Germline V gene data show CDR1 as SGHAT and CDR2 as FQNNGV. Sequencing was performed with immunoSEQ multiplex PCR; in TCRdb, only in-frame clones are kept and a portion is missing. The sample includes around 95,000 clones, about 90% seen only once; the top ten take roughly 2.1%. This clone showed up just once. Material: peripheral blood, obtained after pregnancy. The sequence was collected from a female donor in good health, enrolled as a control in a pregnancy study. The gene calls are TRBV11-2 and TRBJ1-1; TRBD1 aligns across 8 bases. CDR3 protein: CASSRPGTGNTEAFF. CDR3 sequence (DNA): TGTGCCAGCAGCCGTCCCGGGACAGGGAACACTGAAGCTTTCTTT.